One sample yielded the 8 T cell receptor beta chains listed below, sequenced in a study of T cells in Graves' hyperthyroidism and ophthalmopathy. Amplified TCR beta CDR3 regions derived from RNA transcripts. The HTBI set primed first-round TCR CDR3 RT-PCR. TCRdb re-called the multiplex PCR reads with MiXCR, one entry per CDR3 protein. Among around 610,000 distinct CDR3 sequences listed, approximately 14% were seen once. Sequencing used blood. All receptors derive from a middle-aged woman with Graves' ophthalmopathy.

This clonotype was recorded once. The gene calls are TRBV12-3 or TRBV12-4 and TRBJ1-5; tentatively, D is TRBD1 (6 bases). V lost 6 bases, J lost 3 bases, and 15 bases lay in between. CDR3 size: 15 residues. This CDR3 is CASRPQGGYNQPQHF. CDR3 bases: TGTGCCAGCAGGCCCCAAGGGGGATACAATCAGCCCCAGCATTTT.

This clonotype has more than one count but fewer than ten. The V call is TRBV6-1, the J call TRBJ2-5; D is ambiguous. Between the trimmed V and J ends, which lost 2 bases and 4 bases, there was a span of 14 bases. Germline assignment: CDR1 MNHNS and CDR2 SASEGT. This CDR3 spans 15 amino acids. The CDR3 loop reads CASSEISRFGETQYF. The CDR3 DNA reads TGTGCCAGCAGTGAAATTTCTAGATTCGGAGAGACCCAGTACTTC.

This clonotype was recorded at least ten times. This chain links TRBV7-9 with TRBJ1-1; 9 bases line up with TRBD1. Germline V gene sequence: CDR1 SEHNR, CDR2 FQNEAQ (reference sequence). V shed 0 bases and J 4 bases; nucleotides not matched to a gene: 3. This CDR3 contains 15 residues. The CDR3 protein is CASSLAGQGITEAFF. The DNA for the CDR3 is TGTGCCAGCAGCTTAGCTGGACAGGGGATCACTGAAGCTTTCTTT.

This clonotype was seen repeatedly, ten times or more. The J gene is TRBJ2-2, the V gene TRBV6-2 or TRBV6-3; 7 nucleotides agree with TRBD1. V shed 6 bases and J 0 bases; nucleotides not matched to a gene: 7. The CDR3 consists of 16 residues. Germline CDR1 reads MNHEY; CDR2 reads SVGEGT. The CDR3 region is CASSGTEFANTGELFF. DNA of the CDR3: TGTGCCAGCAGCGGGACAGAGTTCGCGAACACCGGGGAGCTGTTTTTT.

Ten or more counts support this clonotype. The chain uses TRBV11-1 and TRBJ2-2, with D unresolved. V lost 4 bases, J lost 3 bases, and 6 bases lay in between. The CDR3 spans 13 residues. The germline V gene encodes CDR1 SGHAT and CDR2 FQDESV (reference sequence). CDR3: CASSWTHTGELFF. The CDR3 DNA is TGTGCCAGCAGCTGGACCCACACCGGGGAGCTGTTTTTT.

This clonotype was seen at least ten times. This chain uses TRBV6-5 with TRBJ2-7; D is unresolved. V gave up 5 bases and J gave up 3 bases, with 17 bases separating them. This CDR3 has 15 residues. Germline CDR1 reads MNHEY; CDR2 reads SVGAGI. The chain's CDR3 is CASSPWQTESYEQYF. CDR3 coding DNA: TGTGCCAGCAGTCCTTGGCAGACCGAGAGCTACGAGCAGTACTTC.

This clonotype has ten or more counts. The chain uses TRBV15 and TRBJ2-7; TRBD1 might be the D (6 bases). Looked up from germline, CDR1 is LNHNV and CDR2 is YYDKDF (reference sequence). V was pared by 1 base and J by 3 bases, with 16 bases between. The CDR3 loop spans 16 amino acids. The CDR3 here is CATSRVTGLVDYEQYF. The CDR3 DNA follows: TGTGCCACCAGCAGAGTCACAGGGCTAGTTGACTACGAGCAGTACTTC.

This clonotype has at least ten counts. This chain joins TRBV6-1 and TRBJ1-5, with TRBD1 matching 7 bases. Germline V gives CDR1 MNHNS, CDR2 SASEGT. This CDR3 has 15 residues. Trimming cost V 4 bases and J 0 bases; bases outside gene matches: 3. The CDR3: CASSGQGLSNQPQHF. CDR3 coding DNA: TGTGCCAGCAGTGGACAGGGACTTAGCAATCAGCCCCAGCATTTT.